The clone carrying this T cell receptor beta chain showed up just a few times. Its antigen remains unidentified. Following extraction, RNA underwent reverse transcription to cDNA, which served as the sequencing template. The protocol was immunoSEQ multiplex PCR, while the TCRdb copy is restricted to in-frame clones and leaves out a portion. The top ten clones hold over 8.5% of a sample with under 130,000 clones, approximately 90% of them seen once. The sample belongs to a study of CD8+ T cells in alopecia areata. Whole-study findings and limits: Elevated clonality characterized lesional scalp relative to normal scalp, particularly in alopecia totalis/universalis. Among the top 100, expanded CD8+ clones, as well as scalp clonality, were significantly decreased by tofacitinib.

Treatment: oral pan-JAK inhibitor, 5-10 mg twice daily. The CDR3 runs to 13 residues. Trimming removed 7 bases from V and 3 bases from J; junction bases left unmatched: 4. Germline CDR1 and CDR2: SQVTM and ANQGSEA. The chain employs TRBV29-1 and TRBJ2-1; TRBD2 matches at 9 bases. This sample comprised CD8+ T cells sorted from blood, obtained at week 34, from a patient treated with tofacitinib. This sequence originates from a human donor with alopecia areata. The CDR3 DNA sequence: TGCAGCGCTCGAGCGGGGGGCTACAATGAGCAGTTCTTC. Translated: CSARAGGYNEQFF.